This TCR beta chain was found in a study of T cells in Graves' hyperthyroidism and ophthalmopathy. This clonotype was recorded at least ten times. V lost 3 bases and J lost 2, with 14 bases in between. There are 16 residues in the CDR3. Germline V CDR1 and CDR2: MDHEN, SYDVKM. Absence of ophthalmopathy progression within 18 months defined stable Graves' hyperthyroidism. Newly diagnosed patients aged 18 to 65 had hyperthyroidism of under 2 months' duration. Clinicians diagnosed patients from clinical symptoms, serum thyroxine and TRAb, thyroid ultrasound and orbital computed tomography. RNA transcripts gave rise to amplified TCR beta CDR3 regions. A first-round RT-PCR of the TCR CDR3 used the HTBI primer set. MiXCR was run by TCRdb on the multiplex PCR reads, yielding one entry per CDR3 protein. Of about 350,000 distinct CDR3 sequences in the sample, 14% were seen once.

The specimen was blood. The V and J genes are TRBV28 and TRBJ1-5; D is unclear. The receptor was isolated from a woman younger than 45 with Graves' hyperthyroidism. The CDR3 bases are TGTGCCAGCAGTTTGAGGACGGATTGGGGCAATCAGCCCCAGCATTTT. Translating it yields CASSLRTDWGNQPQHF.